The 24 T cell receptor beta chains below all came from one sample that was sequenced in a study of blood T cell repertoires in COVID-19 (dated by TCRdb to 2018 to 2020). The library was obtained by the immunoSEQ multiplex PCR assay. The table was pulled from immuneACCESS by TCRdb, which kept in-frame rearrangements only. Such tables lose some clones; where checked, under half of the loss comes from unresolved V genes, and the rest has no known cause. The sample data list 350,000 or so clones, and more than 70% of these were observed just once. Approximately 1.6% of the sample is held by the ten biggest clonotypes. Source material: peripheral blood. These TCRs come from a woman under 40 with COVID-19, enrolled during active disease.

The V gene is TRBV19, the J gene TRBJ1-2, with a tentative D call TRBD1 (5 bases). V was clipped by 8 bases and J by 4 bases, with 14 bases between them. Germline CDR1 LNHDA, CDR2 SQIVND (reference sequence). The CDR3 extends over 13 amino acids. This chain's CDR3 is CASLGGLLYGYTF. CDR3 coding DNA: TGTGCCAGTTTGGGGGGACTCCTCTATGGCTACACCTTC.

This chain links TRBV5-6 with TRBJ2-2; TRBD1 agrees at 7 bases. Unmatched junction bases numbered 10, after V lost 4 bases and J lost 4 bases. The CDR3 extends over 16 amino acids. Germline assignment: CDR1 SGHDT and CDR2 YYEEEE. In DNA form, the CDR3 reads TGTGCCAGCAGCCTAATGACAGGGCTCGTCACCGGGGAGCTGTTTTTT. Protein: CASSLMTGLVTGELFF.

Only a few counts were recorded for this clone. This chain's CDR3 is CASSLGLAGGESDTQYF. In nucleotides, the CDR3 is TGTGCCAGCAGCTTGGGGTTAGCGGGGGGGGAGAGTGATACGCAGTATTTT. V is TRBV5-4 and J is TRBJ2-3, with 11 bases identical to TRBD2. CDR1 and CDR2 (germline): SGHNT, YYREEE (reference sequence). This CDR3 region has 17 residues. The J segment lost 6 bases and the V segment lost 0 bases, leaving 9 bases of the junction unmatched.

This clone was counted only a few times. The chain carries TRBV7-9 and TRBJ2-3; 7 bases agree with TRBD1. CDR1 SEHNR and CDR2 FQNEAQ come from the germline V gene (reference sequence). The CDR3 has 13 residues. Unmatched junction bases numbered 1, after V lost 3 bases and J lost 4 bases. The CDR3 DNA sequence: TGTGCCAGCAGCTTCGGGACAGCAGATACGCAGTATTTT. Translated: CASSFGTADTQYF.

This chain links TRBV5-6 with TRBJ1-2; D gene unclear. The germline V gene has CDR1 SGHDT and CDR2 YYEEEE. With 4 bases removed from V and 4 bases from J, the gap between germline ends came to 17 bases. The CDR3 contains 15 residues. For the CDR3, the DNA is TGTGCCAGCAGCCGGGCGGGAGGATGGGGCTATGGCTACACCTTC. This translates into CASSRAGGWGYGYTF. Using reference TRBV5-6 and TRBJ1-2 for the parts outside the CDR3, the full variable domain is DAGVTQSPTHLIKTRGQQVTLRCSPKSGHDTVSWYQQALGQGPQFIFQYYEEEERQRGNFPDRFSGHQFPNYSSELNVNALLLGDSALYLCASSRAGGWGYGYTFGSGTRLTVV.

This clone was detected only once. DNA for the CDR3: TGTGCCAGCAGCTTAATCTCCGGGGAGCTGTTTTTT. Translated: CASSLISGELFF. The chain is built from TRBV7-9 and TRBJ2-2, with no clear D. The CDR3 has 12 amino acids. Trimming pared 2 bases from V and 6 bases from J, leaving 4 bases between. Per germline, CDR1 SEHNR and CDR2 FQNEAQ (reference sequence).

In DNA, the CDR3 is TGTGCCAGCAGCCCCATGAAGGGAGGGTCTGGCTACACCTTC. It encodes CASSPMKGGSGYTF. V is TRBV3-1 (or the pseudogene TRBV3-2) and J is TRBJ1-2, with D hard to call. V was pared by 4 bases and J by 7 bases, with 16 bases between. This CDR3 has 14 amino acids. Germline CDR1 is LGHDT and CDR2 is YNNKEL (reference sequence).

The V and J genes are TRBV7-8 and TRBJ1-1; no clear D gene. Trimming took 4 bases from V and 2 from J, leaving 14 bases between them. This CDR3 contains 15 residues. Germline-derived CDR1 and CDR2 are SGHVS and FQNEAQ. The CDR3 DNA reads TGTGCCAGCAGCTCGAGGGAGGCCAGTAACACTGAAGCTTTCTTT. This gives the protein CASSSREASNTEAFF.

This chain connects TRBV5-4 to TRBJ2-5; TRBD1 might be the D (6 bases). CDR1 and CDR2 from the germline V gene are SGHNT and YYREEE (reference sequence). This CDR3 has 14 amino acids. V was shortened by 2 bases and J by 3 bases, with 11 bases between the two germline ends. The CDR3 sequence: CASSFRGREETQYF. The CDR3 region has the DNA TGTGCCAGCAGCTTCAGGGGTCGGGAAGAGACCCAGTACTTC.

This chain connects TRBV5-1 to TRBJ1-2; 9 nucleotides match TRBD1. V shed 4 bases and J 1 base; nucleotides not matched to a gene: 5. This CDR3 has 15 residues. Germline loops: CDR1 SGHRS, CDR2 YFSETQ. The CDR3 loop is CASSPGTGLNYGYTF. DNA of the CDR3: TGCGCCAGCAGCCCAGGGACAGGGCTTAACTATGGCTACACCTTC.

The V and J genes are TRBV10-3 and TRBJ2-3, with TRBD2 matching 10 bases. V dropped 10 bases and J dropped 4; count of bases not matched to a gene: 14. The CDR3 loop spans 16 amino acids. Germline loops: CDR1 ENHRY, CDR2 SYGVKD. CDR3 coding DNA: TGTGCCACCCAAAGAGGAGCGGGGGGGTCCCCAGATACGCAGTATTTT. This translates into CATQRGAGGSPDTQYF.

The V and J genes are TRBV12-5 and TRBJ2-2, with D perhaps matching TRBD1 (7 bases). V was shortened by 1 base and J by 3 bases, with 12 bases between the two germline ends. The CDR3 totals 16 residues. The germline CDR1 and CDR2 sequences are LGHNT and FRNRAP. The DNA of the CDR3 is TGTGCTAGTGGTTTGGGGCAGGGGGGCGACACCGGGGAGCTGTTTTTT. As protein: CASGLGQGGDTGELFF.

In DNA, the CDR3 is TGCAGCGCCTGGGGACAGGGGCCTAGCGAGCAGTACGTC. This translates into CSAWGQGPSEQYV. The genes are TRBV29-1 and TRBJ2-7; TRBD1 matches 10 bases. This CDR3 region has 13 residues. Germline-derived CDR1 and CDR2 are SQVTM and ANQGSEA. With V trimmed by 7 bases and J by 6 bases, 9 bases remained unmatched.

V and J are TRBV27 and TRBJ1-6; 12 bases align to TRBD1. The CDR3 totals 15 residues. CDR1 is MNHEY, CDR2 SMNVEV, per germline (reference sequence). V was pared by 5 bases and J by 10 bases, with 6 bases of the junction left unmatched. CDR3 region: CASSLGTGGGSPLHF. CDR3 nucleotides: TGTGCCAGCAGTCTCGGGACAGGGGGCGGATCACCCCTCCACTTT.

With regard to this clone: The junction shows a germline mismatch at one end, possibly a read error. The chain joins TRBV14 to TRBJ1-2; 7 bases are a match to TRBD1. CDR1 and CDR2 from the germline V gene are SGHDN and FVKESK. The CDR3 runs to 13 residues. The CDR3 here is CASSQARMDRFNF. For the CDR3, the DNA is TGTGCCAGCAGCCAGGCCCGGATGGACAGGTTTAACTTC.

The count of this clone is one. This rearrangement joins TRBV3-1 (or the pseudogene TRBV3-2) to TRBJ2-5, with 9 bases identical to TRBD1. The CDR3 is 14 residues long. The germline V gene has CDR1 LGHDT and CDR2 YNNKEL (reference sequence). Trimming took 3 bases from V and 5 from J; bases not matched to a gene: 4. The CDR3 here is CASSQNRGPETQYF. The CDR3 nucleotides read TGTGCCAGCAGCCAGAACAGGGGGCCGGAGACCCAGTACTTC.

V usage is TRBV4-2 and J usage is TRBJ1-2, with TRBD1 matching 9 bases. Unmatched junction bases numbered 5, after V lost 1 base and J lost 8 bases. The CDR3 consists of 14 residues. Per germline, CDR1 LGHNA and CDR2 YNFKEQ. CDR3 region: CASSQVGTGSGYTF. The CDR3 DNA follows: TGTGCCAGCAGCCAAGTGGGGACAGGGTCGGGCTACACCTTC.

The chain recombines TRBV5-1 with TRBJ2-1; 11 bases map to TRBD2. CDR3 length: 15 residues. CDR1 and CDR2 from the germline V gene are SGHRS and YFSETQ. V trimming: 0 bases; J trimming: 8 bases; junction bases outside the gene matches: 4. The CDR3 DNA reads TGCGCCAGCAGCTTGGAACTAGCGGGGGAGTATGAGCAGTTCTTC. Residues: CASSLELAGEYEQFF.

V is TRBV9 and J is TRBJ2-1; 7 bases agree with TRBD2. Trimming cost V 5 bases and J 0 bases; bases outside gene matches: 8. This CDR3 comprises 16 residues. CDR1 and CDR2 from the germline V gene are SGDLS and YYNGEE. The CDR3 region has the DNA TGTGCCAGCAGTTGGGGAGCGGGAAGCTCCTACAATGAGCAGTTCTTC. Its protein product is CASSWGAGSSYNEQFF.

This sequence joins TRBV13 and TRBJ1-1; D possibly corresponds to TRBD1 (6 bases). The CDR3 covers 14 residues. V was shortened by 5 bases and J by 5 bases, with 15 bases between the two germline ends. Germline V gene lookup returns CDR1 PRHDT and CDR2 FYEKMQ (reference sequence). The CDR3 reads CASSPWTVGTEAFF. DNA for the CDR3: TGTGCCAGCAGCCCGTGGACAGTAGGGACTGAAGCTTTCTTT.

CDR3: CASSKEKTGPAYTF. CDR3 nucleotide sequence: TGTGCCAGCAGCAAGGAAAAGACAGGGCCTGCCTACACCTTC. The chain joins TRBV21-1 to TRBJ1-2; no check of the table's D call, TRBD1, against the DNA was made. TRBV21-1 is shown as a pseudogene. CDR3 size: 14 residues.

The gene calls are TRBV18 and TRBJ2-3; the match to TRBD1 covers 8 bases. V lost 2 bases to trimming and J lost 2 bases; unmatched junction nucleotides: 12. Germline CDR1 is KGHSH and CDR2 is LQKENI. The CDR3 contains 18 residues. The chain's CDR3 is CASSPIVMQGAATDTQYF. CDR3 DNA sequence: TGTGCCAGCTCACCAATCGTCATGCAGGGGGCGGCCACAGATACGCAGTATTTT.

The rearrangement links TRBV25-1 to TRBJ2-1; TRBD1 is a possible D gene (5 bases). The V and J ends lost 2 bases and 9 bases respectively, with 20 bases between them. This CDR3 has 16 residues. In germline, CDR1 is MGHDK, CDR2 SYGVNS. The DNA of the CDR3 is TGTGCCAGCAGTGAAATGTGGCAGGGAACGTTTGGTGAGCAGTTCTTC. Its translation is CASSEMWQGTFGEQFF. Variable domain in full (rest from reference TRBV25-1 and TRBJ2-1): EADIYQTPRYLVIGTGKKITLECSQTMGHDKMYWYQQDPGMELHLIHYSYGVNSTEKGDLSSESTVSRIRTEHFPLTLESARPSHTSQYLCASSEMWQGTFGEQFFGPGTRLTVL.

The rearrangement uses TRBV19 and TRBJ1-4; D gene unclear. V lost 6 bases to trimming and J lost 7 bases, with 12 bases between them. The CDR3 length is 13 residues. The germline CDR1 and CDR2 sequences are LNHDA and SQIVND (reference sequence). For the CDR3, the DNA is TGTGCCAGTAGCGGATGGGAGGGTGAAAAACTGTTTTTT. Translating it yields CASSGWEGEKLFF.